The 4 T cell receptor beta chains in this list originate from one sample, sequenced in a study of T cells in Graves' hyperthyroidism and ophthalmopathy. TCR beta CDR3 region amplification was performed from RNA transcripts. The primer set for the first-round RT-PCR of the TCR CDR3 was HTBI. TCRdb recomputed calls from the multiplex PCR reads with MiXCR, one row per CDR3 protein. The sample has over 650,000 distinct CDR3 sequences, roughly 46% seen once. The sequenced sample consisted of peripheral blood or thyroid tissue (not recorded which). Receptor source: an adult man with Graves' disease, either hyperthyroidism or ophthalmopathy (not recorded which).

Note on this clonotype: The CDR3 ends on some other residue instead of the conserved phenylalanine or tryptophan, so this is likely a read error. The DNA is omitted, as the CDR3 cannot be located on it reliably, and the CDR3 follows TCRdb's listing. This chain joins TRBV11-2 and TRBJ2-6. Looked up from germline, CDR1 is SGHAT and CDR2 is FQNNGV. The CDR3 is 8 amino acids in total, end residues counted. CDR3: CASSLVHG.

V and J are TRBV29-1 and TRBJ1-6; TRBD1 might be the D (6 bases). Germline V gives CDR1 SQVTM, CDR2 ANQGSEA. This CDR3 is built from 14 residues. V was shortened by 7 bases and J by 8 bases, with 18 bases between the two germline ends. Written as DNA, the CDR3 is TGCAGCGAGGAAAGGCAGGGGATCGATTCACCCCTCCACTTT. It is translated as CSEERQGIDSPLHF.

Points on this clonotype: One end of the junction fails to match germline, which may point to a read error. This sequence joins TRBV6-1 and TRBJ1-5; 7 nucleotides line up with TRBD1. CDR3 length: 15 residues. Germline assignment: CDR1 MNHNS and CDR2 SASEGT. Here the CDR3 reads CASSTPDRRNQPRHF. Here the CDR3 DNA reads TGTGCCAGCAGCACCCCGGACAGGCGCAATCAGCCCCGGCATTTT.

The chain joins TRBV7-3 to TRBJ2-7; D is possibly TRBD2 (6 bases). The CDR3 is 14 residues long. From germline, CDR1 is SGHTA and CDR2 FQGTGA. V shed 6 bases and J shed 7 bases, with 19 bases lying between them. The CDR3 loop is CASSRDLGTGEQYF. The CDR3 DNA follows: TGTGCCAGCAGTAGGGACTTGGGCACCGGGGAGCAGTACTTC.